This T cell receptor beta chain was found in a study of blood T cell repertoires in COVID-19. Study in general: From the United States, Italy and Spain came samples of acute and convalescent COVID-19.

In the authors' workflow: Estimation of nucleated cell counts was performed using reference gene primer amplification. Assay used: immunoSEQ multiplex PCR; TCRdb lists only in-frame clones, some missing. V and J calls and clone size are as listed in that table; D and trimming were resolved from the DNA. The sample lists approximately 66,000 clones, about nine tenths seen once, with less than 1.5% in the top ten. The germline CDR1 and CDR2 sequences are KGHSH and LQKENI. Trimming took 0 bases from V and 0 from J, leaving 6 bases between them. CDR3 size: 15 residues. This clone occurred once. Other nucleotide sequences in the sample specify the same CDR3.

This chain connects TRBV18 to TRBJ1-5; D possibly corresponds to TRBD1 (5 bases). Input material: peripheral blood. The sequence derives from a man in his 60s with acute or convalescent COVID-19. The CDR3, as DNA: TGTGCCAGCTCACCACCGGGGGGTAGCAATCAGCCCCAGCATTTT. Translation gives CASSPPGGSNQPQHF.